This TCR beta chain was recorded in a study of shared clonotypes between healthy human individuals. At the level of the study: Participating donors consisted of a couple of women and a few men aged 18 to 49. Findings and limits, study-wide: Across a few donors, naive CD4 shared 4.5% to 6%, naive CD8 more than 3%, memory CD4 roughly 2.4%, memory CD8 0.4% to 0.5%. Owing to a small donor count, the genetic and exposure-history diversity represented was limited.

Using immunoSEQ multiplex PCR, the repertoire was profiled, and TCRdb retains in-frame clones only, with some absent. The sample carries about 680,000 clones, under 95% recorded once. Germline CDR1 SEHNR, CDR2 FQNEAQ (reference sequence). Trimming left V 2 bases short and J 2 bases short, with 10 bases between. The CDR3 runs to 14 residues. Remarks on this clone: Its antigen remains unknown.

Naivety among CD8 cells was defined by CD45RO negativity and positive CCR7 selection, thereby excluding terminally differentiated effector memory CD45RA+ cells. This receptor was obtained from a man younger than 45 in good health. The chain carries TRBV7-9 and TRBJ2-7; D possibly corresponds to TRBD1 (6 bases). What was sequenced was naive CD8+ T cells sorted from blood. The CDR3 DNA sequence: TGTGCCAGCAGCTTAAGGGACAACCCCTACGAGCAGTACTTC. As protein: CASSLRDNPYEQYF.